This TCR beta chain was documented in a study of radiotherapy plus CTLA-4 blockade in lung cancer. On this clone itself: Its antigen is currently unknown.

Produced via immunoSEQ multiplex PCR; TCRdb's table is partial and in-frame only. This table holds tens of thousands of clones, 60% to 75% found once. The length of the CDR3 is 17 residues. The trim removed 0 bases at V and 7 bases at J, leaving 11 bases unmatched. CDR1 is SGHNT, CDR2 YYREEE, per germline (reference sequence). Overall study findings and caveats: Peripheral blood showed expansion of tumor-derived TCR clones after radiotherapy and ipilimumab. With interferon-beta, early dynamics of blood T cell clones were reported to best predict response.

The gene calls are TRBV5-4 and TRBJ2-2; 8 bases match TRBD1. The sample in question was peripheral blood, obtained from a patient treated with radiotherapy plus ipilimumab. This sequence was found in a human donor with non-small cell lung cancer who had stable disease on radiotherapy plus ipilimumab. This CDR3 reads CASSLVAGGAGSGELFF. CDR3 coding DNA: TGTGCCAGCAGCTTGGTCGCAGGGGGCGCAGGAAGCGGGGAGCTGTTTTTT. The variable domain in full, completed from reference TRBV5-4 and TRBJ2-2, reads ETGVTQSPTHLIKTRGQQVTLRCSSQSGHNTVSWYQQALGQGPQFIFQYYREEENGRGNFPPRFSGLQFPNYSSELNVNALELDDSALYLCASSLVAGGAGSGELFFGEGSRLTVL.